What follows are 3 T cell receptor beta chains derived from one specimen sequenced in a study of blood T cell repertoires in COVID-19. Profiling relied on immunoSEQ multiplex PCR, and the TCRdb table lists in-frame clones only, not all of them. This table has 110,000 to 150,000 clones, roughly three quarters appearing once. Sequencing was done on a sample of peripheral blood. The source is a man in his 60s with acute or convalescent COVID-19.

The J gene is TRBJ2-5, the V gene TRBV6-2 or TRBV6-3; D is uncertain. The CDR3 is 14 residues long. Germline loops: CDR1 MNHEY, CDR2 SVGEGT. Trimming left V 5 bases short and J 0 bases short, with 10 bases between. The CDR3 coding sequence is TGTGCCAGCAGTGACTGGGCGTACCAAGAGACCCAGTACTTC. Amino acid sequence: CASSDWAYQETQYF.

The gene calls are TRBV28 and TRBJ1-5; TRBD1 aligns across 11 bases. Germline V gene sequence: CDR1 MDHEN, CDR2 SYDVKM. V was pared by 4 bases and J by 8 bases, with 7 bases of the junction left unmatched. The CDR3 sequence is 15 residues long. The CDR3: CASSSPGQGVEPQHF. CDR3 in DNA: TGTGCCAGCAGTTCACCGGGACAGGGGGTTGAGCCCCAGCATTTT.

The V and J genes are TRBV15 and TRBJ2-5, with D perhaps matching TRBD2 (6 bases). The CDR3 spans 18 residues. Germline values: CDR1 LNHNV, CDR2 YYDKDF (reference sequence). Trimming took 0 bases from V and 3 from J, leaving 20 bases between them. The CDR3 DNA reads as TGTGCCACCAGCAGAGATCCCGTCGGGGGAGGATTGGAAGAGACCCAGTACTTC. Protein: CATSRDPVGGGLEETQYF.